The sequence of this T cell receptor beta chain was determined in a study of T cell changes during pregnancy in multiple sclerosis. The assay was immunoSEQ multiplex PCR, and TCRdb's table has in-frame clones only and misses some. The table lists around 50,000 clones, about 92% of them singletons. CDR3 size: 16 residues. V was pared by 4 bases and J by 1 base, with 7 bases of the junction left unmatched. The J gene is TRBJ2-3, the V gene TRBV23-1; 8 nucleotides agree with TRBD2. TRBV23-1 has ORF status, its function being uncertain. The sequenced sample was CD4+ T cells from peripheral blood mononuclear cells, obtained after pregnancy. The source is a female donor with multiple sclerosis, enrolled in a pregnancy study. CDR3 nucleotide sequence: TGCGCCAGCAGTCTAGTAGCGGGGTGCCGCACAGATACGCAGTATTTT. Translation gives CASSLVAGCRTDTQYF.